A single TCR beta chain is shown here with its context. The antigen this receptor binds is unknown. No base-level quality is on record; no much larger clone is a single base apart. Receptor libraries were prepared by the immunoSEQ multiplex PCR assay. A mixture of 60 forward primers for TCR Vbeta segments and 13 reverse primers for TCR Jbeta segments was used in the multiplex PCR. The CDR3 region of rearranged TCR beta genes was amplified from genomic DNA with a multiplex PCR assay. The Illumina HiSeq System was used to sequence the amplified TCR beta libraries as 87-base-pair reads. Processing in the source paper ran as follows. A later analysis tallied tens of millions of unique TCR beta chains across the approximately 670 repertoires, and approximately 9.9 million of those chains were shared by two or more donors. Raw reads were error-corrected and collapsed into unique sequences with a nearest-neighbor algorithm that merged closely related sequences to remove PCR and sequencing errors. Alignment of CDR3 sequences to IMGT reference sequences was used to assign V, D and J gene segments. For a sequence to be retained, a match of at least six nucleotides was required to both a V gene segment and a J gene segment. A rearrangement was called productive if the CDR3 had no stop codons and remained in frame with V and J, and every other rearrangement was called non-productive. CDR3 was defined by IMGT convention, running from the second conserved V-encoded cysteine to the conserved J-encoded phenylalanine. The earlier analysis of about 620 of the donors excluded sequences that lacked an unambiguous match to a single V gene segment. An earlier analysis of over 450 of the donors classified V segments as functional when productive rearrangements were above 56.7% and as segregating when the standard deviation between donors was above 5%. A statistical classification framework was built for diagnosing cytomegalovirus status from the catalog of TCR beta chain sequences. V and J gene assignment, in a later analysis, came from comparing TCR nucleotide sequences with IMGT/GENE-DB human TR gene sequences. The TCRdist pipeline was used in a later analysis to assign CDR3 sequences and most-parsimonious VDJ recombination scenarios. In a later analysis, each TCR beta chain was defined by its CDR3 amino acid sequence together with its V-gene family, and reads lacking a unique V-gene family were excluded. As a way to deal with suspected cross-contamination and a sequencing artifact, a later analysis dropped under 600 nucleotide sequences that were highly shared and had low generation probability. In a later analysis, a clonal expansion index for each public chain was calculated from normalized within-repertoire ranks of inferred template counts. A later analysis computed generation probabilities with a VDJ recombination model fitted to out-of-frame rearrangements, and checked the results against IGoR. In a later analysis, TCR-TCR, TCR-HLA and TCR-CMV co-occurrence was scored with hypergeometric tests, and a repertoire-size bias correction was applied to TCR pairs. False discovery rates were estimated in a later analysis by permuting HLA or CMV assignments 20 times. In a later analysis, co-occurring TCRs were grouped using DBSCAN, with TCRdist sequence similarity added in when clustering inside HLA-allele-positive subsets. Repertoires with fewer than 30,000 or more than 120,000 public chains, plus five repertoires with anomalous nucleotide sharing, were excluded from co-occurrence clustering. TCRdb retrieved this table from immuneACCESS and kept in-frame rearrangements only. Not all clones are present; in checked studies, unresolved V genes account for under half, and no reason is known for the remainder. V and J calls and clone size are as listed in that table; D and trimming were resolved from the DNA. Within this sample are some 140,000 clones, with around 79% of them counted one time only. The leading ten clones occupy approximately 3% of the sample.

The cohort was made up of 500 to 800 healthy bone marrow donors. Cohort members were all nominally healthy when sampled, although unrecorded immune exposures were likely present. The donor was CMV seronegative and was included in the group of around 320 seronegative cohort members. A peripheral blood sample was collected from each donor, and TCR beta sequencing was performed on peripheral blood mononuclear cells. The Qiagen DNeasy Blood Extraction Kit was used to extract genomic DNA from the blood cell samples. This sample was included in a study of cytomegalovirus exposure and HLA in healthy donors (dated by TCRdb to 2015 to 2018). Context from the whole study: An earlier analysis of under 600 of the donors reported approximately 290 Gb of sequence data and approximately 110 million unique TCR beta sequences from about 180 million T cells. About 310 gigabases of sequencing data and tens of millions of unique TCR sequences were included in an early release covering 500 to 750 HLA-typed donors. A later genetic analysis used genome-wide SNP genotypes for about 55% of the 666 donors, treating that subset as a discovery cohort. An earlier analysis of about 620 of the donors applied high-throughput TCR beta sequencing to assess whether each TCR beta V gene segment acted as functional or pseudogenic. About 5 DR-DQ haplotypes were handled as single units for association and clustering, since linkage in the cohort was strong. Both class I and class II loci were covered by HLA typing, at four-digit resolution. A later analysis re-examined previously published TCR beta repertoires from over 500 donors and added high-resolution HLA genotyping to investigate patterns of TCR occurrence. The study was designed to test whether signatures of past pathogen exposure could be identified by cataloging public T cell receptors. To predict cytomegalovirus infection status, the study combined high-throughput TCR immunosequencing, statistical association of individual TCRs with disease status, and machine learning. Rather than using new phenotypic data, the later analysis identified candidate immune exposures from TCR beta sequences and from how often those sequences occurred across donors. The number of typed donors differed by locus: about 620-640 for A, B, C, DRB1 and DQB1; some 500 for DQA1; approximately 610 for DPA1; and some 450 for DPB1. Alongside the repertoire data, information on donor age, sex, ethnicity and CMV serostatus was compiled. Of the roughly 400 genotyped donors, 81% fell in the genetic ancestry cluster associated with self-reported Caucasian donors. The study used immunosequencing to profile the T cell repertoires of 600 to 850 subjects and linked those repertoires to cytomegalovirus serostatus. On average, around 230,000 unique TCR beta nucleotide sequences were sequenced per donor among a few hundred genotyped donors of the cohort, with around 19% of those sequences being non-productive. Besides the first cohort of 500 to 700 subjects, a separate validation cohort made up of over 95 different subjects was used. All discovery cohort repertoires had been generated on a single sequencing platform. The paper's findings and limits, for the study overall: Immune exposure information for the cohort was limited to CMV serostatus. A later analysis found that TCR association rates varied across HLA loci, with DRB1 alleles showing the most associated TCRs and HLA-C alleles the fewest. A few of the identified cytomegalovirus-associated TCR beta chains were confirmed in vitro to be specific for cytomegalovirus antigens. In a later analysis, HLA-associated TCR beta chains were found to be more clonally expanded and to have lower generation probabilities than equally common non-associated chains. Because counts were too low, roughly 16 rarely observed V segments, including chromosome 9 orphons, were excluded from the earlier analysis of several hundred of the donors. Correlated functional status among segregating V segments might reflect linkage disequilibrium, but an unknown experimental factor could not be ruled out. A further reported finding was that TCR beta sequences accurately predicted the HLA-A and HLA-B alleles for most subjects in the first cohort. The classifier was reported to diagnose cytomegalovirus status with high specificity and sensitivity in both the original cohort and the validation cohort. According to a later analysis, parvovirus B19, influenza, CMV and Epstein-Barr virus appeared linked to several top co-occurrence clusters. In an earlier analysis of about 600 of the donors, most TCR beta V segments appeared in productive rearrangements about 87% or about 30% of the time, broadly matching IMGT annotations. The 87-base-pair reads could not distinguish some IMGT-functional V segments, including TRBV6-2 and TRBV6-3, so those segments were excluded. Specific HLA alleles were associated with over 15,000 TCR beta sequences at a false discovery rate of 0.05 in a later analysis. Presence/absence analyses assumed roughly uniform sequencing depth across donors, an assumption that may not hold. Compared with the 666-donor mean, donors in an Asian-associated ancestry cluster had fewer N-insertions in productive TCRs, according to a later genetic analysis. The study gave a list of under 200 TCR beta chains associated with cytomegalovirus. Assigning TCR associations to individual alleles was difficult when HLA alleles, especially DR and DQ, strongly co-occurred. According to the authors, the approach could potentially be generalized to other disease states and immunological phenotypes. V-gene and J-gene trimming of TCR beta chains was associated with a missense DCLRE1C variant in a later genetic analysis, and the association was replicated in an independent cohort. The cohort was sequenced for TCR beta chains only, and without alpha or paired-chain data the features that could be detected were limited. Because HLA typing was missing for some donors at each locus, association tests included only the typed subset. While some public TCRs were present in many individuals, most TCR sequences turned up only very rarely across donors. A cluster of highly shared sequence variants was judged likely to be a technical artifact of the sequencing pipeline. Most CMV-associated TCR beta chains appeared to be HLA-restricted in a later analysis, and the HLA associations seemed to be driven largely by CMV exposure.

CDR1 and CDR2, per the germline V gene, are SGHRS and YFSETQ. The CDR3, cysteine through phenylalanine, is 15 amino acids long. Just CDR3 DNA is preserved here, 45 bases in frame from base 1. Clipping removes 4 bases from V and 8 bases from J, with 15 as the unmatched junction base count. The sequenced material came from PBMCs. This clonotype was sampled from a female donor in good health and CMV-seronegative. The V gene is TRBV5-1 and the J gene is TRBJ2-7, with 7 middle bases fitting TRBD2. The CDR3 amino acid sequence is: CASSPLWGGSTKQYF. The nucleotides are TGCGCCAGCAGCCCCTTATGGGGGGGATCTACGAAGCAGTACTTC. The full variable domain, with segments outside the CDR3 supplied by the reference TRBV5-1 and TRBJ2-7 proteins, appears as KAGVTQTPRYLIKTRGQQVTLSCSPISGHRSVSWYQQTPGQGLQFLFEYFSETQRNKGNFPGRFSGRQFSNSRSEMNVSTLELGDSALYLCASSPLWGGSTKQYFGPGTRLTVT.